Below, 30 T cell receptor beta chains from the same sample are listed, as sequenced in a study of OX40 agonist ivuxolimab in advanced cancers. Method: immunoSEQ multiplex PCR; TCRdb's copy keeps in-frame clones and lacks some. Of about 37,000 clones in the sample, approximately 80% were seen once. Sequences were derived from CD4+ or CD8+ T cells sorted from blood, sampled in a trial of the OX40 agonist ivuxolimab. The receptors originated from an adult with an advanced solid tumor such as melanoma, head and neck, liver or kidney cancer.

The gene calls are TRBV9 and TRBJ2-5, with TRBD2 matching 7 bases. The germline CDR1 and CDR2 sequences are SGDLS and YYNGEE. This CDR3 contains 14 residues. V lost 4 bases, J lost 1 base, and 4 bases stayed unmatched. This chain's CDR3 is CASSPWTSQETQYF. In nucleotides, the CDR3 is TGTGCCAGCAGCCCTTGGACTAGCCAAGAGACCCAGTACTTC.

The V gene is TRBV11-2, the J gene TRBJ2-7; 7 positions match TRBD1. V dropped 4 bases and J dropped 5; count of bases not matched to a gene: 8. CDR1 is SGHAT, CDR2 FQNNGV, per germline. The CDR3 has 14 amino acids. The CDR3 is CASSSQQGRHEQYF. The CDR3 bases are TGTGCCAGCAGCTCTCAACAGGGGCGGCACGAGCAGTACTTC.

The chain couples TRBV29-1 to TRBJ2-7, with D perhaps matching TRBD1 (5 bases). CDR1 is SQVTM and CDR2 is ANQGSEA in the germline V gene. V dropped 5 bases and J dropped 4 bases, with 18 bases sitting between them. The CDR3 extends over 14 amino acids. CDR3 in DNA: TGCAGCGTTCCCCCAGGGTTTCCATATTACGAGCAGTACTTC. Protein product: CSVPPGFPYYEQYF.

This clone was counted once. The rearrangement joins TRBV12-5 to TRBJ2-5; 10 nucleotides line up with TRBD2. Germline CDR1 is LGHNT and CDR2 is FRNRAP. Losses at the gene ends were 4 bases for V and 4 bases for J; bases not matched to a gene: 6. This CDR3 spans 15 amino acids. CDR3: CASGSTSGIRETQYF. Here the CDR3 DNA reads TGTGCTAGTGGTTCTACTAGCGGGATTAGAGAGACCCAGTACTTC.

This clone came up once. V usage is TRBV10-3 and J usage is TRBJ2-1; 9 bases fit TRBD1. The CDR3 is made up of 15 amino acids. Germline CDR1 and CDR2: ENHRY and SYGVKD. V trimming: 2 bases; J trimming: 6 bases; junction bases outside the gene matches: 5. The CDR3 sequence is CAISEGTGRLNEQFF. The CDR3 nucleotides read TGTGCCATCAGTGAGGGGACAGGGCGACTCAATGAGCAGTTCTTC.

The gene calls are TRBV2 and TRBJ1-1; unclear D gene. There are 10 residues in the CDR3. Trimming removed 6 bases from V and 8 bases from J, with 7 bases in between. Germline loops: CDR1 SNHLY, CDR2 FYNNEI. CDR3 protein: CASSILEAFF. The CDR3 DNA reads TGTGCCAGCAGCATCCTGGAAGCTTTCTTT.

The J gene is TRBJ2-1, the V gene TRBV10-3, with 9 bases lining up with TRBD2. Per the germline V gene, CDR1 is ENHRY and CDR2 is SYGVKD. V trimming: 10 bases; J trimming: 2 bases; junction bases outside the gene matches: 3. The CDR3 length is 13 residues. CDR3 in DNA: TGTGCCACGACTAGCGGCCCCTACAATGAGCAGTTCTTC. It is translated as CATTSGPYNEQFF.

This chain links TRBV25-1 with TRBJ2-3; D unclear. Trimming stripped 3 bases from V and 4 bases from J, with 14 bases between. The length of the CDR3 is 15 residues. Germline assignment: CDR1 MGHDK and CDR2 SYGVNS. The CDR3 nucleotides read TGTGCCAGCAGTGATTGGCCGGGCGGTGCAGATACGCAGTATTTT. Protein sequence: CASSDWPGGADTQYF.

CDR3 sequence reads: CASSGLQETQYF. The CDR3 DNA sequence: TGTGCCAGCTCAGGGTTACAAGAGACCCAGTACTTC. The chain recombines TRBV18 with TRBJ2-5; D unresolved. Germline V gene sequence: CDR1 KGHSH, CDR2 LQKENI. This CDR3 is built from 12 residues. V was pared by 5 bases and J by 2 bases, with 6 bases between.

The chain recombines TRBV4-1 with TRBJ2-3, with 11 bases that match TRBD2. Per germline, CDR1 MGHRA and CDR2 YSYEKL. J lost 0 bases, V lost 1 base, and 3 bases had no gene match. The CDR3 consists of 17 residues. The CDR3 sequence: CASSQVLAGASTDTQYF. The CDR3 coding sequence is TGCGCCAGCAGCCAAGTACTAGCGGGAGCCAGCACAGATACGCAGTATTTT.

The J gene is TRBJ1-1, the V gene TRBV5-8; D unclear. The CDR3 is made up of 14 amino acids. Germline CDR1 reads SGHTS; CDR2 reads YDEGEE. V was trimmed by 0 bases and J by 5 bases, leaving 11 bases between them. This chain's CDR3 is CASSLGSAGTEAFF. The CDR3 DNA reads TGTGCCAGCAGCTTGGGGTCGGCAGGAACTGAAGCTTTCTTT.

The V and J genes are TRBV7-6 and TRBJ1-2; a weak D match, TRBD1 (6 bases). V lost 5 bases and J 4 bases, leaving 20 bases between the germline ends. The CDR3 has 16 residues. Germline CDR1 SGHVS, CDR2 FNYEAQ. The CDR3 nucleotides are TGTGCCAGCAGCCCATGGGGGGGGGCCGCGGGCTATGGCTACACCTTC. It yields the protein CASSPWGGAAGYGYTF.

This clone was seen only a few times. CDR3 sequence: CASSPGTGGYTYEQYF. Written as DNA, the CDR3 is TGTGCCAGCAGTCCCGGGACAGGGGGTTACACCTACGAGCAGTACTTC. The V gene is TRBV28, the J gene TRBJ2-7; 11 nucleotides align to TRBD1. Germline lookup yields CDR1 MDHEN and CDR2 SYDVKM. This CDR3 region has 16 residues. V dropped 5 bases and J dropped 2; count of bases not matched to a gene: 8.

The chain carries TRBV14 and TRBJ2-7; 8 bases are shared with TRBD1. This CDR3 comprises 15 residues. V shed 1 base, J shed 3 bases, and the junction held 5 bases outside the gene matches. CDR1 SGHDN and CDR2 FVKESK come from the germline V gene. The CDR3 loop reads CASSQGGTGHYEQYF. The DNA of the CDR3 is TGTGCCAGCAGCCAAGGCGGGACAGGACACTACGAGCAGTACTTC.

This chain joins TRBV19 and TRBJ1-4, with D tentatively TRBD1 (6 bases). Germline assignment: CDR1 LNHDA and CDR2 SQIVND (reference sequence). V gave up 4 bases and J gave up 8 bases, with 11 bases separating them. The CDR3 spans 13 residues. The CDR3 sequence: CASSKQGNEKLFF. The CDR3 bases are TGTGCCAGTAGTAAACAGGGAAACGAAAAACTGTTTTTT.

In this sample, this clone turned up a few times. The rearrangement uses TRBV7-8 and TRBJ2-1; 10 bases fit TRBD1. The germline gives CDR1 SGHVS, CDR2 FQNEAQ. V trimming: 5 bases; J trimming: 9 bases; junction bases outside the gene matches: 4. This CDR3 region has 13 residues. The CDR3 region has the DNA TGTGCCAGCAGCCGGGACAGGGGAGGTGAGCAGTTCTTC. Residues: CASSRDRGGEQFF.

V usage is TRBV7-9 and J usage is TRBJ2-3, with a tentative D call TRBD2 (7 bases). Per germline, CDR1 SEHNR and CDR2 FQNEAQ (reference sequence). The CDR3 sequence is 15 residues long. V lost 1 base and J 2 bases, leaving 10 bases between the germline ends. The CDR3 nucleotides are TGTGCCAGCAGCTTAGTGGGGGGGCCCACAGATACGCAGTATTTT. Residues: CASSLVGGPTDTQYF.

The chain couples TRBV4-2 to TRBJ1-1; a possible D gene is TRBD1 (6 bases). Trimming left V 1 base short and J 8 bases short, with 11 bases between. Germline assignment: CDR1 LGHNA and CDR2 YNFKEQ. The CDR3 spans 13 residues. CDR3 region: CASSQAPDREAFF. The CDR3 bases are TGTGCCAGCAGCCAAGCCCCCGACAGGGAAGCTTTCTTT.

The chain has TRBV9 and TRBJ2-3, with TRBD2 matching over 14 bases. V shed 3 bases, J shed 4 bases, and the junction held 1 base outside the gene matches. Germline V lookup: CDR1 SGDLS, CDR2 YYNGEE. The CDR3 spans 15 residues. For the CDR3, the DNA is TGTGCCAGCAGCGCGACTAGCGGGAGGGCAGATACGCAGTATTTT. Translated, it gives CASSATSGRADTQYF. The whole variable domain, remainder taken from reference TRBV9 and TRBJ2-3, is DSGVTQTPKHLITATGQRVTLRCSPRSGDLSVYWYQQSLDQGLQFLIQYYNGEERAKGNILERFSAQQFPDLHSELNLSSLELGDSALYFCASSATSGRADTQYFGPGTRLTVL.

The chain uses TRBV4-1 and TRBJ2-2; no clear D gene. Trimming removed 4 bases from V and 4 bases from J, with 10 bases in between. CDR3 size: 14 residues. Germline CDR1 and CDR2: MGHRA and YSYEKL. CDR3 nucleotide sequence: TGCGCCAGCAGCCCGGAGTGGGGCACCGGGGAGCTGTTTTTT. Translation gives CASSPEWGTGELFF.

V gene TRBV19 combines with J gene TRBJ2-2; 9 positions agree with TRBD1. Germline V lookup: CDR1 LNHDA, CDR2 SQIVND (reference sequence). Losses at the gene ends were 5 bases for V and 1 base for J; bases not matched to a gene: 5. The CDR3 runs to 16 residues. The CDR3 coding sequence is TGTGCCAGTAGTCCCTGGGACAGGGAGAACACCGGGGAGCTGTTTTTT. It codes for CASSPWDRENTGELFF. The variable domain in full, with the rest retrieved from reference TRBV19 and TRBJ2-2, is DGGITQSPKYLFRKEGQNVTLSCEQNLNHDAMYWYRQDPGQGLRLIYYSQIVNDFQKGDIAEGYSVSREKKESFPLTVTSAQKNPTAFYLCASSPWDRENTGELFFGEGSRLTVL.

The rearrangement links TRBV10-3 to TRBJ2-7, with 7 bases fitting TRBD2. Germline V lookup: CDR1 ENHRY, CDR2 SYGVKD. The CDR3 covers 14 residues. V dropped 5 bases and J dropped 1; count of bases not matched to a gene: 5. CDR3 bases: TGTGCCATCAGTCCAGGGCGGGGGTCCTACGAGCAGTACTTC. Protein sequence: CAISPGRGSYEQYF.

CDR3 sequence reads: CASSTKGSPVTTNTGELFF. The CDR3 bases are TGTGCCAGCAGCACGAAGGGTTCCCCGGTGACAACGAACACCGGGGAGCTGTTTTTT. J is TRBJ2-2 and V is TRBV7-3, with unresolved D. CDR3 length: 19 residues. V lost 5 bases, J lost 0 bases, and 22 bases lay in between. The germline gives CDR1 SGHTA, CDR2 FQGTGA. Combining the CDR3 with reference TRBV7-3 and TRBJ2-2 gives the whole variable domain GAGVSQTPSNKVTEKGKYVELRCDPISGHTALYWYRQSLGQGPEFLIYFQGTGAADDSGLPNDRFFAVRPEGSVSTLKIQRTERGDSAVYLCASSTKGSPVTTNTGELFFGEGSRLTVL.

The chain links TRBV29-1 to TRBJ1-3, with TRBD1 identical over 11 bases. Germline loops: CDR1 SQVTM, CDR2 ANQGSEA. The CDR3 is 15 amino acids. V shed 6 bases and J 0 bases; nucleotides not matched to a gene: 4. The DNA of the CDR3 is TGCAGCGTCGGGACAGGGGGGAACTCTGGAAACACCATATATTTT. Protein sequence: CSVGTGGNSGNTIYF.

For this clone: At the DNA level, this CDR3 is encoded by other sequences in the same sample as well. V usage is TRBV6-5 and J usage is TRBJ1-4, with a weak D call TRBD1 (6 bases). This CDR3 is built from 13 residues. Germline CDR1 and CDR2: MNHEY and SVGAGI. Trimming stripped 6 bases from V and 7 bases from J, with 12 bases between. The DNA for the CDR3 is TGTGCCAGCAGACAGGGCCCAGGTGAAAAACTGTTTTTT. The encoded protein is CASRQGPGEKLFF.

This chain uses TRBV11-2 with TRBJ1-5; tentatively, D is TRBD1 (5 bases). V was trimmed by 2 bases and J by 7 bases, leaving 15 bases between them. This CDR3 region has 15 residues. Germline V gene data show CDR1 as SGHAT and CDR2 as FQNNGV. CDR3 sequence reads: CASSLFGGEGQPQHF. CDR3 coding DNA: TGTGCCAGCAGCTTATTTGGGGGAGAGGGGCAGCCCCAGCATTTT. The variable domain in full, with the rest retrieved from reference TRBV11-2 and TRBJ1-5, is EAGVAQSPRYKIIEKRQSVAFWCNPISGHATLYWYQQILGQGPKLLIQFQNNGVVDDSQLPKDRFSAERLKGVDSTLKIQPAKLEDSAVYLCASSLFGGEGQPQHFGDGTRLSIL.

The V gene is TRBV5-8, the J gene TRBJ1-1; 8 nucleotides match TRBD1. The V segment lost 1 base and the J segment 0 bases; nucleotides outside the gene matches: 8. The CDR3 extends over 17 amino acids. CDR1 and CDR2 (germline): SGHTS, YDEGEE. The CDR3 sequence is CASSLWAGGRLNTEAFF. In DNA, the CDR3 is TGTGCCAGCAGCTTGTGGGCAGGGGGCCGCTTGAACACTGAAGCTTTCTTT.

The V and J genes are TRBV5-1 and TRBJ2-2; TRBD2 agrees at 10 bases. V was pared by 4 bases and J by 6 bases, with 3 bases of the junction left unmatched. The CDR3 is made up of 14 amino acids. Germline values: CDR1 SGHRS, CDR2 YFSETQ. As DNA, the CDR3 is TGCGCCAGCAGCCCCGGGACTAGCGCCGGGGAGCTGTTTTTT. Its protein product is CASSPGTSAGELFF.

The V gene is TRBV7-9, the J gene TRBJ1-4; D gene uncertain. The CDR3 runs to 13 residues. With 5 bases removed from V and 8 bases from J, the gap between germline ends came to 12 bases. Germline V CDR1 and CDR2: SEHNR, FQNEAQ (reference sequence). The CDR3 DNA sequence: TGTGCCAGCAGCCCTACCGGGTTGGAAAAACTGTTTTTT. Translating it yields CASSPTGLEKLFF.

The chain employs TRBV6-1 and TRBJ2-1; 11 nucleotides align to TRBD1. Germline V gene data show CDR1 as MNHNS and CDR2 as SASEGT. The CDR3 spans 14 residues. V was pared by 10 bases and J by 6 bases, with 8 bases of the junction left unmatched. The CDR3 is CATRGDRGTNEQFF. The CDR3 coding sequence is TGTGCCACCAGGGGGGACAGGGGGACCAATGAGCAGTTCTTC.